Given below is one TCR beta chain in context. What antigen it recognizes has not been identified. Base qualities are not provided; no much larger clone lies one nucleotide away. The data were taken from a study of tumor-infiltrating T cells and Merkel cell polyomavirus (dated by TCRdb to 2016 to 2017). In the study overall: In Merkel cell carcinoma patients, the study investigated CD8+ T cells specific for the Merkel cell polyomavirus KLL epitope. Of all the tumor samples in the study, one was a frozen nodal tumor digest and another was a flash-frozen core biopsy of a metastasis. TRB sequencing was performed on KLL-tetramer-sorted cells from blood or tumor-infiltrating lymphocytes in some 14 samples, as well as on around eleven matched whole-tumor samples. Most whole-tumor samples were approximately 24-micron curls cut from formalin-fixed, paraffin-embedded tissue blocks. Disease stage at presentation varied among the patients, and patient follow-up lasted a median of approximately 2.5 years, ranging from about 1.1 to 6.0 years. Patient treatments varied, were not standardized, and included chemotherapy, radiation and immunotherapies.

For CDR1 and CDR2, the germline V gene lists MNHEY and SVGAGI. V is reduced by 6 bases and J by 6 bases, leaving a spacing of 18 bases between them. Taken from cysteine to phenylalanine, the CDR3 has 14 residues. CDR3 DNA only is kept here, 42 bases in frame from base 1. Preparation of the library involved the immunoSEQ multiplex PCR assay. Adaptive Biotechnologies (Seattle, WA) carried out the genomic DNA extraction, TRB sequencing and normalization. On the study's bioinformatics: Clonality was computed as one minus Shannon entropy of productive TRB sequences normalized by log2 of unique productive sequences. KLL-specific clonotypes in tumors were found by matching TCRbeta CDR3 amino acid sequences to the sequences from the tetramer-sorted sample of each patient. TCRdb obtained this table from immuneACCESS and retained in-frame rearrangements with V and J assigned. These tables miss some clones; where compared with another copy, unresolved V genes account for less than half of the shortfall, and the remainder is unexplained. V and J calls and clone size follow that table, whereas D and trimming were derived from the DNA. In this sample the table shows 24,000 or so clones, nearly 90% of which occur a single time. Roughly 2.7% of the sample is in the top ten clones.

Study-wide findings and limitations: The small sample size of the study (n ≈ 12 patients) is a limitation. KLL-specific TRB repertoires proved diverse and largely private: among some 370 unique sequences, only one clonotype was public, and two patients shared that clonotype. Only a single viral epitope was studied, so T cells against other Merkel cell polyomavirus epitopes were not captured. A greater number of unique KLL-specific clonotypes in tumors (about 5-120 vs 0-3) was associated with a significant advantage in MCC-specific survival (P = 0.0051). Significantly improved MCC-specific survival was associated with a higher intratumoral fraction of KLL-specific T cells (roughly 1.8-18% versus roughly 0-0.15%).

By immunohistochemistry, the tumors of all patients showed robust positive staining for Merkel cell polyomavirus Large T antigen. Eleven to twelve Merkel cell carcinoma patients with robust KLL-tetramer+ populations, above 0.04% of CD8+ T cells, in blood and/or cultured TIL were included. All patients were Caucasian, with a median age of about 60 years and a range of about 45 to 80 years. For patients with unknown primaries who presented with nodal disease, or in cases where primary tissue was insufficient, lymph node tumors were analyzed. The sequenced sample consisted of lymph node tissue. The sequence derives from a man between 50 and 59 years old with Merkel cell carcinoma. The rearranged chain carries TRBV6-5 and TRBJ2-7; perhaps TRBD2 is the D gene, with 6 bases matching. DNA sequence: TGTGCCAGCAGGACGGGACTGCAGGCCATCGAGCAGTACTTC. It translates to CASRTGLQAIEQYF.